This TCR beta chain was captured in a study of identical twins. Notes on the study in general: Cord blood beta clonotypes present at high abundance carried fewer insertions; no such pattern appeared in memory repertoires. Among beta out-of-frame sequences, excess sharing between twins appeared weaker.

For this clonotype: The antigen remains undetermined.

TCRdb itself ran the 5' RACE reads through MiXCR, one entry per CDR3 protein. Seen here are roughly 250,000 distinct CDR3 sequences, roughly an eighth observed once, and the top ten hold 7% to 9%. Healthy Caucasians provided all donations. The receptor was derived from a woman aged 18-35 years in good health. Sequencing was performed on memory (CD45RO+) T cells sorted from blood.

CDR3 sequence reads: CASSFQVSSGNTIYF. The CDR3 nucleotides are TGTGCCAGCAGCTTTCAGGTCTCCTCTGGAAACACCATATATTTT. The chain couples TRBV11-1 to TRBJ1-3; D not certain. V was cut by 3 bases and J by 0 bases, with 9 bases left in between. The CDR3 length is 15 residues. Germline V CDR1 and CDR2: SGHAT, FQDESV (reference sequence).